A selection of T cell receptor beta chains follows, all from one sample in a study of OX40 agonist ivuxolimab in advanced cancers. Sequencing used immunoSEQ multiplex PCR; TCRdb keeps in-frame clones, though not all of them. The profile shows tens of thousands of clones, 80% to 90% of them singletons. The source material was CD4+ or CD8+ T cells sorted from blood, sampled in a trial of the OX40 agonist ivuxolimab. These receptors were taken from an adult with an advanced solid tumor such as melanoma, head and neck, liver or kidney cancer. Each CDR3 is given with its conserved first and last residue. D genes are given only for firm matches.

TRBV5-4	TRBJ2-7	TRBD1	TGTGCCAGCAGCTCCCCGCAGGGGGTCAACGAGCAGTACTTC	CASSSPQGVNEQYF
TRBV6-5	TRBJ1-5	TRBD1	TGTGCCAGCAGTTCAGAACGCAGGGGGGGCAATCAGCCCCAGCATTTT	CASSSERRGGNQPQHF
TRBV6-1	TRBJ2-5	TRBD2	TGTGCCAGCAGTGTTGAAGCGGGGAAACACTTAGAGACCCAGTACTTC	CASSVEAGKHLETQYF
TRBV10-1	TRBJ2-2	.	TGCGCCAGCAGTACACCGGCGGGCAACACCGGGGAGCTGTTTTTT	CASSTPAGNTGELFF
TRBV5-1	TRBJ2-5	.	TGCGCCAGCAGCTTGTACGTAGGAAGAAGTCAAGAGACCCAGTACTTC	CASSLYVGRSQETQYF
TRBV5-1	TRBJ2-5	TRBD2	TGCGCCAGCAGAACTAGCGGGAGTGCGTCCGAGACCCAGTACTTC	CASRTSGSASETQYF
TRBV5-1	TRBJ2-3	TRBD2	TGCGCCAGCAGCCCTTGGACTAGCGGGAGAGGCACAGATACGCAGTATTTT	CASSPWTSGRGTDTQYF
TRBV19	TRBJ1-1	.	TGTGCCAGTAGTATCCAGGGGACCATGAACACTGAAGCTTTCTTT	CASSIQGTMNTEAFF
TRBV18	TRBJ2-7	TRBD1	TGTGCCAGCTCACGGACGGGACAGGTCTCCTACGAGCAGTACTTC	CASSRTGQVSYEQYF
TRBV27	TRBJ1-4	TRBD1	TGTGCCAGCAGCCGACAGGGGACTAATGAAAAACTGTTTTTT	CASSRQGTNEKLFF
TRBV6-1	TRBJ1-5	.	TGTGCCAGCAGTGTCGCAGGGAATAGCAATCAGCCCCAGCATTTT	CASSVAGNSNQPQHF
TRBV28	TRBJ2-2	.	TGTGCCAGCAGGCCTGGGGGGGCGGAAAGCACCGGGGAGCTGTTTTTT	CASRPGGAESTGELFF